This T cell receptor beta chain was profiled in a study of OX40 agonist ivuxolimab in advanced cancers. Turning to the study itself: The patients got ivuxolimab, which is an agonistic anti-OX40 (CD134) antibody. Prior therapy, whether anti-PD-1, anti-PD-L1 or anti-CTLA-4, was allowed, and roughly 40% had some.

Generated by immunoSEQ multiplex PCR, the TCRdb table keeps only in-frame clones and is missing some. The data contain 20,000 to 25,000 clones, approximately 90% of them seen just once; the ten biggest clones take up around 10%. This clone has a handful of counts. Its antigen is as yet unknown. Germline values: CDR1 MGHRA, CDR2 YSYEKL. This CDR3 comprises 16 residues. With 1 base removed from V and 1 base from J, the gap between germline ends came to 11 bases. Whole-study findings and limits: Among T cells, CD8+ cells averaged more expanded clones than CD4+ cells. Near-lowest levels of clonal expansion characterized partial responders at 0.1-3.0 mg/kg.

The V call is TRBV4-1, the J call TRBJ1-5; TRBD1 is a possible D gene (6 bases). The material sequenced was CD4+ or CD8+ T cells sorted from blood, taken in a trial of the OX40 agonist ivuxolimab. The TCR sequence derives from an adult with an advanced solid tumor such as melanoma, head and neck, liver or kidney cancer. CDR3 DNA sequence: TGCGCCAGCAGCCAAGTCGGTACAGGGAGCAATCAGCCCCAGCATTTT. This codes for CASSQVGTGSNQPQHF.